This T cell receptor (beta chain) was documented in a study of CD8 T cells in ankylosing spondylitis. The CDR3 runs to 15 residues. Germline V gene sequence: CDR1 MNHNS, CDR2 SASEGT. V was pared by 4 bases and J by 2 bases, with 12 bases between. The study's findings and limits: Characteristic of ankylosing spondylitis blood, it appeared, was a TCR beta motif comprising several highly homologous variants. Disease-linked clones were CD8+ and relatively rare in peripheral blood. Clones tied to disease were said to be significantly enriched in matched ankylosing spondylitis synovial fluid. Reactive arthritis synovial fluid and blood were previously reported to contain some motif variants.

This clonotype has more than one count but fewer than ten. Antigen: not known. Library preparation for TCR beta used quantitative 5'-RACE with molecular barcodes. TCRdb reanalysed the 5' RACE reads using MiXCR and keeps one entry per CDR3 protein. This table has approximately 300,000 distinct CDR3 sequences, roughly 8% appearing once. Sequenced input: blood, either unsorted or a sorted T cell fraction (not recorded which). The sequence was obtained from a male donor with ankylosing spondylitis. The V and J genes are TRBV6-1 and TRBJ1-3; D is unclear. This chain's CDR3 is CASSAWGTTGNTIYF. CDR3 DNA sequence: TGTGCCAGCAGTGCTTGGGGAACGACTGGAAACACCATATATTTT.